The entry below gives a single T cell receptor (beta chain) sequence along with its context. Antigen specificity is unknown. The junction differs from germline at one of its ends, possibly a read error. The identical CDR3 is also encoded by other nucleotide sequences in the sample. This sample was included in a study of T cells and Merkel cell carcinoma outcomes. The protocol was immunoSEQ multiplex PCR, while the TCRdb copy is restricted to in-frame clones and leaves out a portion. The sample contains 4,000 to 5,000 clones, about 85% of which appear only once. Overall study findings and caveats: Repertoire plus T-cell density reportedly predicted Merkel cell carcinoma outcomes.

From germline, CDR1 is SGHDT and CDR2 YYEEEE. The CDR3 totals 14 residues. The receptor was derived from a human donor with Merkel cell carcinoma. Sample: tumor tissue from Merkel cell carcinoma. The chain recombines TRBV5-6 with TRBJ2-7, with D maybe TRBD2 (6 bases). As DNA, the CDR3 is TGTGCCAGCAGCCCGGGACTTCACTCCTACGAGCAATACTTC. Amino acid sequence: CASSPGLHSYEQYF.